The present T cell receptor beta chain was sequenced within a study of T-cell reconstitution after alpha-beta-depleted transplantation in children. Per germline, CDR1 GTSNPN and CDR2 SVGIG (reference sequence). The CDR3 spans 12 residues. Trimming shortened V by 4 bases and J by 7 bases, and 13 bases separated the two germline ends. Preparation of the TCRbeta library involved a method that used unique molecular identifiers. TCRdb redid the calling of the PCR reads with MiXCR, one entry per CDR3 protein. Of around 580,000 distinct CDR3 sequences in the sample, 27% were seen once. V usage is TRBV30 and J usage is TRBJ1-1, with D maybe TRBD1 (6 bases). The sequence was collected from a boy under three years old with Wiskott-Aldrich syndrome, due to receive a stem cell transplant. Here the sequenced sample was PBMCs, taken before TCRalphabeta/CD19-depleted stem cell transplant. The CDR3 DNA reads TGTGCCTGGATGGGGGGGGCGAATGAAGCTTTCTTT. Encoded protein: CAWMGGANEAFF.